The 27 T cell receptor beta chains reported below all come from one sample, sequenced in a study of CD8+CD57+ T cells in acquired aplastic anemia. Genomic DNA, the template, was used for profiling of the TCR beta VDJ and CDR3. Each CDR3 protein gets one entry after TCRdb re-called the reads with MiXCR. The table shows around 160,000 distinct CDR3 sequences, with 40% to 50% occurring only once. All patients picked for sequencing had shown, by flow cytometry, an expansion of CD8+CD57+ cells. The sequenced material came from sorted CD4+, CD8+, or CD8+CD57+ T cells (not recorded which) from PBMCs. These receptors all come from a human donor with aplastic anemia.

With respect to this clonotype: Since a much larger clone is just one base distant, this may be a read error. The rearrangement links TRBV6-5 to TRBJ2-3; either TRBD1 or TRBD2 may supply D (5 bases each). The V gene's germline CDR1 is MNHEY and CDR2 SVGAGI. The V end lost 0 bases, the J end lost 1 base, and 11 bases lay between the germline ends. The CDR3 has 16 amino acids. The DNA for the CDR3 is TGTGCCAGCAGTTACTCGCTAGTGGGACGCACAGATACGCAGTATTTT. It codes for CASSYSLVGRTDTQYF.

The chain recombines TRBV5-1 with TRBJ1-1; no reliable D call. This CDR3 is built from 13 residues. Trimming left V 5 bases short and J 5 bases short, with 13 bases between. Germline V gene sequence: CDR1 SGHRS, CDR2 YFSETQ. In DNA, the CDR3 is TGCGCCAGCAGTTTAATAGGAAGGACTGAAGCTTTCTTT. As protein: CASSLIGRTEAFF.

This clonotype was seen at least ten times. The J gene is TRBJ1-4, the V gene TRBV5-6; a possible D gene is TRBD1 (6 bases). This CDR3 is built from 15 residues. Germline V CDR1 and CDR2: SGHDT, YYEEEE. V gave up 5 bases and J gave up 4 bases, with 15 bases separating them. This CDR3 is CASSKLRGRNEKLFF. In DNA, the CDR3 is TGTGCCAGCAGTAAACTCAGGGGCCGTAATGAAAAACTGTTTTTT. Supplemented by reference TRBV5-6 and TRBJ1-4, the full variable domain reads DAGVTQSPTHLIKTRGQQVTLRCSPKSGHDTVSWYQQALGQGPQFIFQYYEEEERQRGNFPDRFSGHQFPNYSSELNVNALLLGDSALYLCASSKLRGRNEKLFFGSGTQLSVL.

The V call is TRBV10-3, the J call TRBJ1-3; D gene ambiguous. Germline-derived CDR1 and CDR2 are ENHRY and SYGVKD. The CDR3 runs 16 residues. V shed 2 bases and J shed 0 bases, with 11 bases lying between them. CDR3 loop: CAISERTTSSGNTIYF. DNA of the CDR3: TGTGCCATCAGTGAGCGCACTACGAGCTCTGGAAACACCATATATTTT.

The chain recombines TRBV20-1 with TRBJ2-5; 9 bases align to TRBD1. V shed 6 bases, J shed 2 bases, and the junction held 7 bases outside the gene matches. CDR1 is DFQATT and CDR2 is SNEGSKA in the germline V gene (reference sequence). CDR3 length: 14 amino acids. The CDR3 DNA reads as TGCAGTGCCGAACCGGGACAGGGACAAGAGACCCAGTACTTC. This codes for CSAEPGQGQETQYF.

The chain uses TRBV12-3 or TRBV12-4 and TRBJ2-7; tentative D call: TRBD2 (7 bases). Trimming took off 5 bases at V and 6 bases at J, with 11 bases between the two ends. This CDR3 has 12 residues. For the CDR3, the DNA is TGTGCCAGCAGTATAAGGGGGGGCGAGCAGTACTTC. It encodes CASSIRGGEQYF.

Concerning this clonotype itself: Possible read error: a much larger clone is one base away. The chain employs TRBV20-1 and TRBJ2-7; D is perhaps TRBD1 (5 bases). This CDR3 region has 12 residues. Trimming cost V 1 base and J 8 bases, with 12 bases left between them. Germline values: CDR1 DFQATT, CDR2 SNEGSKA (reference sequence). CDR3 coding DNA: TGCAGTGCTAGAGCGGCCACGGACAAGCAGTACTTC. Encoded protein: CSARAATDKQYF.

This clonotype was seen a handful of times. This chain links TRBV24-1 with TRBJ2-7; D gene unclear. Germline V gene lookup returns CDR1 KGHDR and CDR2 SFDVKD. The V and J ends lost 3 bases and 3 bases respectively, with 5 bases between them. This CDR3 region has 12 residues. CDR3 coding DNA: TGTGCCACCAGTGATGCCGGCTACGAGCAGTACTTC. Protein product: CATSDAGYEQYF.

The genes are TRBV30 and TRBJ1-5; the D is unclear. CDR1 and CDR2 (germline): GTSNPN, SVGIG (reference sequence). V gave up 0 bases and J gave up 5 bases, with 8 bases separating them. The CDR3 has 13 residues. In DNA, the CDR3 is TGTGCCTGGAGTGTAGGTTATGATCAGCCCCAGCATTTT. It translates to CAWSVGYDQPQHF.

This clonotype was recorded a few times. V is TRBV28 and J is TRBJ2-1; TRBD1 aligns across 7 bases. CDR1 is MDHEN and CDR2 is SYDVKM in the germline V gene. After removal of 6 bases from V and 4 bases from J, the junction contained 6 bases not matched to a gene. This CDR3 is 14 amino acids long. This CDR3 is CASSLTGIYNEQFF. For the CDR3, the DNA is TGTGCCAGCAGCCTGACAGGGATTTACAATGAGCAGTTCTTC.

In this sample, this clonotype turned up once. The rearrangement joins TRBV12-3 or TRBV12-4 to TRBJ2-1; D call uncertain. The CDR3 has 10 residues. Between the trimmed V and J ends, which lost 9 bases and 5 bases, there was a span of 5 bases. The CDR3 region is CASGNNEQFF. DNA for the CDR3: TGTGCCAGTGGGAACAATGAGCAGTTCTTC.

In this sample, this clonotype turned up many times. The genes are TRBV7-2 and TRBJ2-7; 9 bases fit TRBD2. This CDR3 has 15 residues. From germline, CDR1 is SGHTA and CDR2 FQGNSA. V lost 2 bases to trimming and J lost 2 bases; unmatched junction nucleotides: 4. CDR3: CASSLLAGDPYEQYF. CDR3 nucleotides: TGTGCCAGCAGCTTATTAGCGGGAGACCCCTACGAGCAGTACTTC.

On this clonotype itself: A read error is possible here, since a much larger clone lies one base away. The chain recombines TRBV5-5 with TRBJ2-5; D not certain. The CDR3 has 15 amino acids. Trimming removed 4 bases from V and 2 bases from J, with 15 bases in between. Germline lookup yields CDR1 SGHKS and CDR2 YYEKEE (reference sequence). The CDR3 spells CASSTLSVPQETQYF. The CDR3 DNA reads TGTGCCAGCAGCACCCTGTCTGTGCCACAAGAGACCCAGTACTTC.

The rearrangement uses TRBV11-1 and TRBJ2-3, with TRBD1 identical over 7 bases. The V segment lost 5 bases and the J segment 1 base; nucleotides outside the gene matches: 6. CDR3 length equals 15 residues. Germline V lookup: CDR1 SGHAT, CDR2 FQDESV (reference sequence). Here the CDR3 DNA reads TGTGCCAGCAGCCTCAGACAGGGTGGCACAGATACGCAGTATTTT. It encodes CASSLRQGGTDTQYF. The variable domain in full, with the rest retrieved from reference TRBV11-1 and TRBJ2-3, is EAEVAQSPRYKITEKSQAVAFWCDPISGHATLYWYRQILGQGPELLVQFQDESVVDDSQLPKDRFSAERLKGVDSTLKIQPAELGDSAMYLCASSLRQGGTDTQYFGPGTRLTVL.

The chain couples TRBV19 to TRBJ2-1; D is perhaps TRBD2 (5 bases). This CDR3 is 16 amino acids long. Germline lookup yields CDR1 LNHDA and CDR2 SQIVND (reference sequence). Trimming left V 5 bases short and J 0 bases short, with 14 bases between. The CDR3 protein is CASSESGKSSYNEQFF. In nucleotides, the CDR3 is TGTGCCAGTAGTGAAAGCGGAAAAAGCTCCTACAATGAGCAGTTCTTC.

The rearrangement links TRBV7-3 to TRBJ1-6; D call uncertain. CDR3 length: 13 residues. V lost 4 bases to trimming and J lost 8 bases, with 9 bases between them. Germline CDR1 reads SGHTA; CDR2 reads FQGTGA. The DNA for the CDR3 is TGTGCCAGCAGCTCGCAGCCTGATTCACCCCTCCACTTT. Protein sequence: CASSSQPDSPLHF.

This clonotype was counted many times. CDR3: CASSLAAGGDSPLHF. Here the CDR3 DNA reads TGCGCCAGCAGCTTGGCCGCAGGGGGCGATTCACCCCTCCACTTT. The rearrangement uses TRBV5-1 and TRBJ1-6; 8 bases are shared with TRBD1. The CDR3 has 15 amino acids. The ends lost 0 bases at V and 8 bases at J; junction bases unmatched: 4. Per the germline V gene, CDR1 is SGHRS and CDR2 is YFSETQ.

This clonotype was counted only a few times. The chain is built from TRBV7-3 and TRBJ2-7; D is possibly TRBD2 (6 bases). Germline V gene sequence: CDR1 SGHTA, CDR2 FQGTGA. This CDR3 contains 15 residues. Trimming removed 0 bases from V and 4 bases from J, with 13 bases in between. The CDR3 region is CASSLTGGGAYEQYF. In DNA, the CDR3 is TGTGCCAGCAGCTTAACGGGGGGAGGAGCATACGAGCAGTACTTC.

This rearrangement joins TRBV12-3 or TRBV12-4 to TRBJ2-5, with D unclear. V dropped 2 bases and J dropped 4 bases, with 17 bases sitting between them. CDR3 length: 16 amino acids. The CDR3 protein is CASSLWLDPSGETQYF. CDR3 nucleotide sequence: TGTGCCAGCAGTTTATGGTTAGACCCTTCGGGAGAGACCCAGTACTTC.

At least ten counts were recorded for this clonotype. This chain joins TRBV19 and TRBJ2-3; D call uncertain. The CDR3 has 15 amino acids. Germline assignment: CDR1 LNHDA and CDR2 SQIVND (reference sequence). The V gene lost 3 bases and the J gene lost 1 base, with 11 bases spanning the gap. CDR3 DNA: TGTGCCAGTAGTATGGAACGAGTTCGCACAGATACGCAGTATTTT. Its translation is CASSMERVRTDTQYF.

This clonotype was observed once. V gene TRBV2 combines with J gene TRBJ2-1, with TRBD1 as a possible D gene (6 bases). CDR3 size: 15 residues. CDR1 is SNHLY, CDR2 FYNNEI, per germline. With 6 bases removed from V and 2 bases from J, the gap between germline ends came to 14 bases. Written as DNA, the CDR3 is TGTGCCAGCAGGCGACCGGGACATCCCTACAATGAGCAGTTCTTC. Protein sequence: CASRRPGHPYNEQFF.

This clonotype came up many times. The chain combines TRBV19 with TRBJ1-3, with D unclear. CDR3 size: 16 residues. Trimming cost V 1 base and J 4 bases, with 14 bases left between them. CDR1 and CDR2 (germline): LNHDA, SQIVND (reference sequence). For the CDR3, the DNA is TGTGCCAGTAGTATAGTAGCCTTCAGGTCCGGAAACACCATATATTTT. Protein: CASSIVAFRSGNTIYF.

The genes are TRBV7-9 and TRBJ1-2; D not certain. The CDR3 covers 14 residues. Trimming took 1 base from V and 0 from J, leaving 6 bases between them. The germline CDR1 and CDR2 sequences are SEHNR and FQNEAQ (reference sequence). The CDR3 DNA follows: TGTGCCAGCAGCTTAGAGTCGTCTAACTATGGCTACACCTTC. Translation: CASSLESSNYGYTF.

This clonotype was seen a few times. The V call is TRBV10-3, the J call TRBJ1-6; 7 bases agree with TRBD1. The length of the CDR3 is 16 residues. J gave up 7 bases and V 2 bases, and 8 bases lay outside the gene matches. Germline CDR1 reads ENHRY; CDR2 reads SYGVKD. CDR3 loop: CAISEAKTGNNSPLHF. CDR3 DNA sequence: TGTGCCATCAGTGAGGCGAAGACAGGGAACAATTCACCCCTCCACTTT.

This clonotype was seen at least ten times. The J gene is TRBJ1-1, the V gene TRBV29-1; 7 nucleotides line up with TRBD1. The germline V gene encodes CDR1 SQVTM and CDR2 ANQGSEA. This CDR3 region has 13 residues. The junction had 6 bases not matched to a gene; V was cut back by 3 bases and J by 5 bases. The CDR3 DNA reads TGCAGCGTTGAGGGCCAGGGGGGTACTGAAGCTTTCTTT. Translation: CSVEGQGGTEAFF.

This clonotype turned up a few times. The CDR3 coding sequence is TGTGCCATCAGTGAGGAGGGAATTGAGCAGTTCTTC. Translating it yields CAISEEGIEQFF. The gene calls are TRBV10-3 and TRBJ2-1, with a weak D call TRBD2 (5 bases). CDR1 is ENHRY and CDR2 is SYGVKD in the germline V gene. CDR3 size: 12 residues. V lost 2 bases and J 9 bases, leaving 8 bases between the germline ends.

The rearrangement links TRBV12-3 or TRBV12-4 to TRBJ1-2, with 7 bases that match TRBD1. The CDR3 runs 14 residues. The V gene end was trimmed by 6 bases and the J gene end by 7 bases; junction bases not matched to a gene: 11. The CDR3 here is CASRQTGRRVGYTF. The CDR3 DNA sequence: TGTGCCAGCAGGCAGACAGGGAGGAGGGTTGGCTACACCTTC.